One sample yielded the 8 T cell receptor beta chains listed below, sequenced in a study of graft-versus-host responses after intestinal transplantation. Profiled with immunoSEQ multiplex PCR; TCRdb holds only in-frame clones, not every one. The data show about 100,000 clones, with 75% to 95% seen just once and roughly 15% held by the top ten. The material sequenced was PBMCs, taken roughly 410 days after intestinal transplant. Source of these receptors: a human patient who received an intestinal transplant, so some T cells may come from the graft donor.

The chain is built from TRBV18 and TRBJ2-2; D might be TRBD2 (5 bases). The CDR3 spans 17 residues. Trimming stripped 6 bases from V and 3 bases from J, with 20 bases between. Germline loops: CDR1 KGHSH, CDR2 LQKENI. CDR3 residues: CASSSFRTGFDTGELFF. The CDR3 DNA is TGTGCCAGCTCCTCCTTCCGAACGGGGTTCGACACCGGGGAGCTGTTTTTT.

This chain uses TRBV29-1 with TRBJ1-1; D uncertain. The ends were cut back, 7 bases at V and 2 bases at J, with 20 bases in the middle. CDR3 size: 15 residues. Per the germline V gene, CDR1 is SQVTM and CDR2 is ANQGSEA. The CDR3 DNA reads TGCAGCGCCGAGCCCCCTCTAGATTATAACACTGAAGCTTTCTTT. As protein: CSAEPPLDYNTEAFF.

The J gene is TRBJ1-1, the V gene TRBV15; a possible D gene is TRBD1 (5 bases). The CDR3 has 14 amino acids. Trimming took off 0 bases at V and 9 bases at J, with 14 bases between the two ends. Germline V CDR1 and CDR2: LNHNV, YYDKDF (reference sequence). For the CDR3, the DNA is TGTGCCACCAGCAGAGACTACGCCGGGGCCCAAGCTTTCTTT. It encodes CATSRDYAGAQAFF.

V is TRBV2 and J is TRBJ1-2; 7 bases are shared with TRBD1. Unmatched junction bases numbered 5, after V lost 6 bases and J lost 7 bases. The CDR3 runs to 12 residues. Germline CDR1 reads SNHLY; CDR2 reads FYNNEI. In nucleotides, the CDR3 is TGTGCCAGCAGCCAGGGGGAGGGTGGCTACACCTTC. This codes for CASSQGEGGYTF.

This chain joins TRBV7-2 and TRBJ2-7, with 8 bases matching TRBD1. Germline CDR1 is SGHTA and CDR2 is FQGNSA. The CDR3 runs to 14 residues. With 1 base clipped from V and 6 bases from J, the junction kept 5 bases outside the gene matches. The CDR3 DNA reads TGTGCCAGCAGCTTAGGGACAGGGTATGGCGAGCAGTACTTC. As protein: CASSLGTGYGEQYF.

This chain connects TRBV4-2 to TRBJ1-2; D gene uncertain. Trimming cost V 1 base and J 7 bases, with 10 bases left between them. Germline V gives CDR1 LGHNA, CDR2 YNFKEQ. This CDR3 region has 13 residues. The CDR3 DNA sequence: TGTGCCAGCAGCCAAGGGGAGGGATCTGGCTACACCTTC. It is translated as CASSQGEGSGYTF.

In its sample, this clone was seen once. The chain is built from TRBV20-1 and TRBJ1-2, with D uncertain. CDR3 length equals 10 residues. Trimming took off 3 bases at V and 5 bases at J, with 4 bases between the two ends. CDR1 is DFQATT and CDR2 is SNEGSKA in the germline V gene (reference sequence). The CDR3 DNA sequence: TGCAGTGCTAGCGAATATGGCTACACCTTC. It specifies CSASEYGYTF.

The chain recombines TRBV6-6 with TRBJ2-2; D perhaps matches TRBD2 (6 bases). Trimming shortened V by 6 bases and J by 2 bases, and 13 bases separated the two germline ends. The CDR3 runs 15 residues. The germline V gene has CDR1 MNHNY and CDR2 SVGAGI (reference sequence). The CDR3 is CASSPPGLNTGELFF. CDR3 nucleotide sequence: TGTGCCAGCAGCCCTCCGGGACTTAACACCGGGGAGCTGTTTTTT.